This T cell receptor (beta chain) appears in the sequencing data of a study of CD8+ T cells in alopecia areata. Details on this clone: Its specificity is not known.

General study findings and limits: Sequences from scalp samples also cover resident alphabeta T cells of normal skin.

Sorted out of PBMCs were CD4+ T cells and CD8+ T cells. The CDR3 consists of 15 residues. Germline loops: CDR1 MDHEN, CDR2 SYDVKM. The V and J ends lost 3 bases and 4 bases respectively, with 15 bases between them. The sequencing template was cDNA reverse transcribed from extracted RNA. Measured with immunoSEQ multiplex PCR; TCRdb has only the in-frame clones, and not every one. This table has 160,000 or so clones, less than 75% appearing once. This clonotype was obtained from a human donor with alopecia areata. This material consisted of CD8+ T cells sorted from blood, taken at week 0. This sequence joins TRBV28 and TRBJ1-2; the D is unclear. CDR3: CASSFNEPLSYGYTF. For the CDR3, the DNA is TGTGCCAGCAGTTTCAACGAGCCCCTCTCCTATGGCTACACCTTC.